This T cell receptor beta chain emerged from a study of blood T cell repertoires in COVID-19. Study-wide context: Sources were T cells, B-cell-depleted T cells, or PBMCs; the material itself was cDNA or gDNA.

This clone was found many times. Only in-frame clones appear in the TCRdb table, and some are missing; sequencing was by immunoSEQ multiplex PCR. The sample yields tens of thousands of clones, around 86% seen once. Germline V lookup: CDR1 LNHDA, CDR2 SQIVND (reference sequence). The CDR3 extends over 18 amino acids. The junction had 10 bases not matched to a gene; V was cut back by 5 bases and J by 0 bases. This sequence was found in a human donor in a cohort sampled during active COVID-19. The chain links TRBV19 to TRBJ2-3; 11 bases align to TRBD2. The sample was peripheral blood. CDR3 nucleotides: TGTGCCAGTAGTGGGGGGACTAGCGGTACCCCTAGCACAGATACGCAGTATTTT. Amino acids: CASSGGTSGTPSTDTQYF. The complete variable domain, with remaining parts taken from reference TRBV19 and TRBJ2-3, reads DGGITQSPKYLFRKEGQNVTLSCEQNLNHDAMYWYRQDPGQGLRLIYYSQIVNDFQKGDIAEGYSVSREKKESFPLTVTSAQKNPTAFYLCASSGGTSGTPSTDTQYFGPGTRLTVL.